The text below deals with one T cell receptor beta chain. CDR3 size: 16 residues. With 2 bases clipped from V and 4 bases from J, the junction kept 8 bases outside the gene matches. CDR1 is MNHEY, CDR2 SVGEGT, per germline. Produced via immunoSEQ multiplex PCR; TCRdb's table is partial and in-frame only. Among about 88,000 clones listed, more than 70% were seen once. The data were taken from a study of blood T cell repertoires in COVID-19. Whole-study context: T cells, B-cell-depleted T cells, or PBMCs supplied cDNA or gDNA.

The receptor was derived from a woman in her 70s with acute or convalescent COVID-19. The V gene is TRBV6-2 or TRBV6-3, the J gene TRBJ1-2; 9 bases align to TRBD1. The material sequenced was peripheral blood. As DNA, the CDR3 is TGTGCCAGCAGTTACCCGGGACAGGGTAATACCTATGGCTACACCTTC. Protein sequence: CASSYPGQGNTYGYTF.